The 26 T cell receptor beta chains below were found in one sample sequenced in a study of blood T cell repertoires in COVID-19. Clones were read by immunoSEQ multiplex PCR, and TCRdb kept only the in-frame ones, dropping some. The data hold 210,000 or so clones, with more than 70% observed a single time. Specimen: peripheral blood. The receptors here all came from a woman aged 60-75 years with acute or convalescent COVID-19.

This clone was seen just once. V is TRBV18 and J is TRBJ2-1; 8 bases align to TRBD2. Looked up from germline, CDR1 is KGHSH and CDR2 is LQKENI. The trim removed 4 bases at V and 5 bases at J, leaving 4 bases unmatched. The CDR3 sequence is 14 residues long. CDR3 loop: CASSRTAGDNEQFF. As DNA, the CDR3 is TGTGCCAGCTCACGTACAGCGGGAGACAATGAGCAGTTCTTC.

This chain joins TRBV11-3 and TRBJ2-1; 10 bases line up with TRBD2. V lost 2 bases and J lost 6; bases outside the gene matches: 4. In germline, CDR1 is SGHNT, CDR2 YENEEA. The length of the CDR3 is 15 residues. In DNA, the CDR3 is TGTGCCAGCAGCTTAAGGACTAGCGGACCCAATGAGCAGTTCTTC. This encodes CASSLRTSGPNEQFF.

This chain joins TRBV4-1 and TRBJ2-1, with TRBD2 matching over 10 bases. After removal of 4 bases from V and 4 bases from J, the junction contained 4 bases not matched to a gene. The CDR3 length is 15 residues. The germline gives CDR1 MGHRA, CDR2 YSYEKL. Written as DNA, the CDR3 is TGCGCCAGCAGCCCAGCGGGGGGGCAGTACAATGAGCAGTTCTTC. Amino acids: CASSPAGGQYNEQFF.

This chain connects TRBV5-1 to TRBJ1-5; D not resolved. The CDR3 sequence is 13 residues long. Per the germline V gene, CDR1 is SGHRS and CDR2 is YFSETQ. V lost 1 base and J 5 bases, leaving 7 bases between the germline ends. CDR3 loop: CASSLFVDQPQHF. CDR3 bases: TGCGCCAGCAGCTTGTTTGTAGATCAGCCCCAGCATTTT.

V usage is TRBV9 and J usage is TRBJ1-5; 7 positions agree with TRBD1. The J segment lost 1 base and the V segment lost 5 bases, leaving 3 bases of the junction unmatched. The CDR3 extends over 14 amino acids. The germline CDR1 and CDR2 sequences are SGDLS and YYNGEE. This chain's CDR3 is CASSQTGSNQPQHF. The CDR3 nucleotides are TGTGCCAGCAGTCAGACAGGGAGCAATCAGCCCCAGCATTTT.

CDR3 coding DNA: TGTGCCAGCAGCTTACAGGTCCAGAACACTGAAGCTTTCTTT. It encodes CASSLQVQNTEAFF. The chain joins TRBV5-4 to TRBJ1-1, with D tentatively TRBD1 (5 bases). The germline V and J ends were trimmed by 2 bases and 1 base, with 9 bases remaining between them. The CDR3 totals 14 residues. CDR1 and CDR2 (germline): SGHNT, YYREEE (reference sequence).

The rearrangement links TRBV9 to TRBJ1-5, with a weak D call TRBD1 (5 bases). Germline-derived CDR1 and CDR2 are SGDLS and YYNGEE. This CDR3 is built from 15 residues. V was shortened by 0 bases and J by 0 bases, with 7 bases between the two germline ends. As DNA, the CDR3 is TGTGCCAGCAGCGTAGAGGGGTATAGCAATCAGCCCCAGCATTTT. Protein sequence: CASSVEGYSNQPQHF.

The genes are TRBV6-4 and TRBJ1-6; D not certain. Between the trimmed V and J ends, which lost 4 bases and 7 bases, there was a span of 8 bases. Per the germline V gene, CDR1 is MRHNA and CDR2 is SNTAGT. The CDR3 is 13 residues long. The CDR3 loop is CASSVDRNSPLHF. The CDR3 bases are TGTGCCAGCAGTGTCGATCGGAATTCACCCCTCCACTTT.

CDR3 coding DNA: TGTGCCAGTAGTCGTGGGACAGGGGGGAACACCGGGGAGCTGTTTTTT. This gives the protein CASSRGTGGNTGELFF. The chain employs TRBV19 and TRBJ2-2; 11 nucleotides match TRBD1. There are 16 residues in the CDR3. Germline CDR1 is LNHDA and CDR2 is SQIVND (reference sequence). Trimming at V came to 5 bases and at J to 1 base, leaving 3 bases not matched to a gene.

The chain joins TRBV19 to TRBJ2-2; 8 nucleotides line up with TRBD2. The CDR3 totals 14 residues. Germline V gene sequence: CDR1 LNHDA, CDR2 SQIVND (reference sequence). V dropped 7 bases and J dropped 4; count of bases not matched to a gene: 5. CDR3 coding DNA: TGTGCCAGTACCCCGGGGGGGTCCACCGGGGAGCTGTTTTTT. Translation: CASTPGGSTGELFF.

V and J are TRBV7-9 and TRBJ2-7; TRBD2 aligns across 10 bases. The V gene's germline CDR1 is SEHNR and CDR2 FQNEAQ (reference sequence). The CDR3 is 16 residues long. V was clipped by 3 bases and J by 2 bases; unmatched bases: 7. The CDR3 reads CASSFSLSGRAYEQYF. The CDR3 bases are TGTGCCAGCAGCTTCTCGTTAAGCGGGAGGGCCTACGAGCAGTACTTC.

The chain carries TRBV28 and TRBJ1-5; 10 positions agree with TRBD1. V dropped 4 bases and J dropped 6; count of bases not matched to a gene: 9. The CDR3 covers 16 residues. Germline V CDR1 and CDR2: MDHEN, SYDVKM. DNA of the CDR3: TGTGCCAGCAGTTCGACAGACAGGGGGCTAGTTCAGCCCCAGCATTTT. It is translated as CASSSTDRGLVQPQHF.

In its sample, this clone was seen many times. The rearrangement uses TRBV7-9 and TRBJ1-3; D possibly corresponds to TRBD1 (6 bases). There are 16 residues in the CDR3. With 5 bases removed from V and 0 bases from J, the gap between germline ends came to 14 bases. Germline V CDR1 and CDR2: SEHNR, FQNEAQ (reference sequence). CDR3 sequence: CASSTLQGFSGNTIYF. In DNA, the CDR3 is TGTGCCAGCAGCACCCTACAGGGCTTCTCTGGAAACACCATATATTTT.

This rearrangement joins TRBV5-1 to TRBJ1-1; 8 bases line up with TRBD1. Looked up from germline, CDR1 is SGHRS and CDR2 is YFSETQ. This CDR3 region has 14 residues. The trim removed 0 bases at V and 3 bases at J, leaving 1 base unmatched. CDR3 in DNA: TGCGCCAGCAGCTTGGGGACAGGGTACACTGAAGCTTTCTTT. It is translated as CASSLGTGYTEAFF.

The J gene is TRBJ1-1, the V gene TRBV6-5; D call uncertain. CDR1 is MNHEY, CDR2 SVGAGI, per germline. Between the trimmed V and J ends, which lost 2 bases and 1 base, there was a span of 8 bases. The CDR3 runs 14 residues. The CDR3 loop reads CASSYKQKNTEAFF. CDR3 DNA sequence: TGTGCCAGCAGTTACAAACAGAAGAACACTGAAGCTTTCTTT.

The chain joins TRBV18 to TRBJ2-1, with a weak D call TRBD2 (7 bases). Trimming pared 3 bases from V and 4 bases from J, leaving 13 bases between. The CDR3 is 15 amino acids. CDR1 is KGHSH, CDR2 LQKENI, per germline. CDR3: CASSPERDIYNEQFF. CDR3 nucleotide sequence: TGTGCCAGCTCACCCGAGCGGGACATATACAATGAGCAGTTCTTC.

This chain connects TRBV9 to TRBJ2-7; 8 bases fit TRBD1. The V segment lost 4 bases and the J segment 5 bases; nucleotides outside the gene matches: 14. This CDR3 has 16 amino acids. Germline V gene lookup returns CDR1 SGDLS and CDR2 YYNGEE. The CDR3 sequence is CASSPRDRPLWDEQYF. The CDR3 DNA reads TGTGCCAGCAGCCCTCGGGACAGGCCCCTTTGGGACGAGCAGTACTTC.

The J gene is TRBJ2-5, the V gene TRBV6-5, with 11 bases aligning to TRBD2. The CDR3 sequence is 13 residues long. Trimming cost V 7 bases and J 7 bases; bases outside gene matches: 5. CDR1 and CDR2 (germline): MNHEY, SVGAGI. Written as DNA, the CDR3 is TGTGCCAGCACAACTAGCGGGAGTGGGACCCAGTACTTC. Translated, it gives CASTTSGSGTQYF.

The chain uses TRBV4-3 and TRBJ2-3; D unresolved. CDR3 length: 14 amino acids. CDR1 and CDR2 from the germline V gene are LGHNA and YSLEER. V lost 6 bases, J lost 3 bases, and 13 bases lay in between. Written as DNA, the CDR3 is TGCGCCAGCAGTCATGATTCACGGACAGATACGCAGTATTTT. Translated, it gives CASSHDSRTDTQYF.

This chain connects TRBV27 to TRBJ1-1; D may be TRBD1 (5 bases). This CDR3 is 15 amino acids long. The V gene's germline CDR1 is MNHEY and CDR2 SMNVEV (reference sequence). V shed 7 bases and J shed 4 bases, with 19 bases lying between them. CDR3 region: CASNPMGQGSTEAFF. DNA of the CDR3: TGTGCCAGCAACCCTATGGGGCAGGGAAGCACTGAAGCTTTCTTT.

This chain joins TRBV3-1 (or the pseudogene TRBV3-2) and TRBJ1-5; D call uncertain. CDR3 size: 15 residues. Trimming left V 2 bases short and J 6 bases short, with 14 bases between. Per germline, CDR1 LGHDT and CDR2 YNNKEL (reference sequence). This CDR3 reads CASSQRGVVVQPQHF. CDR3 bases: TGTGCCAGCAGCCAACGGGGAGTTGTGGTTCAGCCCCAGCATTTT.

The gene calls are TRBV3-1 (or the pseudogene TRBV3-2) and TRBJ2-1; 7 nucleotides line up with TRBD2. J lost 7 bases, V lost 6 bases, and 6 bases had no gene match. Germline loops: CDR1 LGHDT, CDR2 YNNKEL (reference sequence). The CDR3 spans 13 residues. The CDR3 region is CASRTQRENEQFF. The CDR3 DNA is TGTGCCAGCAGGACGCAGCGGGAAAATGAGCAGTTCTTC.

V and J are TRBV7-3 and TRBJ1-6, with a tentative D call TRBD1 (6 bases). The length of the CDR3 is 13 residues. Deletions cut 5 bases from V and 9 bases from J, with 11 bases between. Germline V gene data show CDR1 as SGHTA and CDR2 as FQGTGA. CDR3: CASSPTGLSPLHF. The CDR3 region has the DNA TGTGCCAGCAGCCCCACAGGGCTTTCACCCCTCCACTTT.

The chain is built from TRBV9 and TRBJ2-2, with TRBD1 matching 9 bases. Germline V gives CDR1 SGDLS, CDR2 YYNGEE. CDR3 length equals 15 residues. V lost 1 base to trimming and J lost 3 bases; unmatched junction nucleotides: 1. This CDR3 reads CASSVRTGDTGELFF. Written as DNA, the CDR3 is TGTGCCAGCAGCGTAAGGACAGGGGACACCGGGGAGCTGTTTTTT.

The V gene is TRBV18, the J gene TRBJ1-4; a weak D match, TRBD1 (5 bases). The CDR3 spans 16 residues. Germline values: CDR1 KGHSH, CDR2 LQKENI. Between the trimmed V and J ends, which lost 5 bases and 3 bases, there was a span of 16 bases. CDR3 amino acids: CASSSREDGPNEKLFF. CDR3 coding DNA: TGTGCCAGCTCATCCAGGGAGGATGGCCCTAATGAAAAACTGTTTTTT. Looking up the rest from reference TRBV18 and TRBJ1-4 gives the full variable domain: NAGVMQNPRHLVRRRGQEARLRCSPMKGHSHVYWYRQLPEEGLKFMVYLQKENIIDESGMPKERFSAEFPKEGPSILRIQQVVRGDSAAYFCASSSREDGPNEKLFFGSGTQLSVL.

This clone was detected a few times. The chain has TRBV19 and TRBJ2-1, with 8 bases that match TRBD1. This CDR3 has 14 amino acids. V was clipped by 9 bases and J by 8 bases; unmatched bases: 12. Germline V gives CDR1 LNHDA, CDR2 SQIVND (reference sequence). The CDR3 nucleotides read TGTGCCAGCAGAAGACAGGGGCAACGCGATGAGCAGTTCTTC. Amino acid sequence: CASRRQGQRDEQFF.